The source of this T cell receptor (beta chain) is a study of T cells expressing NK-cell markers. As for the study in general: Within the sequenced cohort of eight donors, seven exhibited HCMV seropositivity and one was seronegative.

General study points: Dominant NKG2C+ clonotypes in about six donors made up about 1.0-7.0% of CD8+ T cells.

TCRdb reprocessed the 5' RACE reads and keeps a single row for each CDR3 protein, giving no DNA. Its listing shows 150,000 to 170,000 distinct CDR3 sequences. Worth noting for this clonotype: Its antigen is undetermined.

CDR3 length equals 18 residues. CDR1 SGHVS and CDR2 FQNEAQ come from the germline V gene. The V gene is TRBV7-8, the J gene TRBJ2-1; TCRdb's D call of TRBD2 is untestable without DNA. Sequencing was done on a sample of blood T cells: a sorted CD56 or NKG2C T cell subset, CD4+ or CD8+ T cells, or bulk PBMC T cells (not recorded which). The origin of this receptor is a woman in her fifties or sixties in good health. The CDR3: CASTELAGGPGSYNEQFF.